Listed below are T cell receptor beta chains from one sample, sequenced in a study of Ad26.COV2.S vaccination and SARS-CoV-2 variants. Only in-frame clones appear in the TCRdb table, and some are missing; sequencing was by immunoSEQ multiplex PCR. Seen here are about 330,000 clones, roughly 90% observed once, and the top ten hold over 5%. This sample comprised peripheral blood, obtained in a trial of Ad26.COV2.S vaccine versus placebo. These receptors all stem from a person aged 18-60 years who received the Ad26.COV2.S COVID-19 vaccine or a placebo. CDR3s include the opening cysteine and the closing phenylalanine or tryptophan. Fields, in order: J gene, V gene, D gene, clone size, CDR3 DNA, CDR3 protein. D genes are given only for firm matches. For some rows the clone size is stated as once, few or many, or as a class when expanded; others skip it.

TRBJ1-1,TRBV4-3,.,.,TGCGCCAGCAGCCAAGACTTGAACACTGAAGCTTTCTTT,CASSQDLNTEAFF
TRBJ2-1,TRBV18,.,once,TGTGCCAGCTCACCAGGTACAGTCAACAATGAGCAGTTCTTC,CASSPGTVNNEQFF
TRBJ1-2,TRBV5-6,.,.,TGTGCCAGCAGCTTCTTGGTGAACTCTAACTATGGCTACACCTTC,CASSFLVNSNYGYTF
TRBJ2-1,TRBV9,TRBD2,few,TGTGCCAGCAGCGTAGGTGGACTAGCCCCCTACAATGAGCAGTTCTTC,CASSVGGLAPYNEQFF
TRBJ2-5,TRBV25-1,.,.,TGTGCCAGCAGTGAAAGAGGAGGATTCCAAGAGACCCAGTACTTC,CASSERGGFQETQYF
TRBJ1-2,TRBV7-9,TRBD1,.,TGTGCCAGCAGCTGGGCTACAATTGAGGCCCCCGGGACAGGGGGTGGCTACACCTTC,CASSWATIEAPGTGGGYTF
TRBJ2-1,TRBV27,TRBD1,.,TGTGCCAGCAGTTTTATTGGACAGGGGCTCTGGAATGAGCAGTTCTTC,CASSFIGQGLWNEQFF
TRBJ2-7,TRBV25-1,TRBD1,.,TGTGCCAGCAGTGAAAGTGGGACAGGATTCCTCTACGAGCAGTACTTC,CASSESGTGFLYEQYF
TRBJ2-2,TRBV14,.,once,TGTGCCAGCAGCCCGTTAGTTGGCTACCCCGACACCGGGGAGCTGTTTTTT,CASSPLVGYPDTGELFF
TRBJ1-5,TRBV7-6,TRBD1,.,TGTGCCAGCAGCTTAGCCGTAGGACAGGGATTGAGTCAGCCCCAGCATTTT,CASSLAVGQGLSQPQHF
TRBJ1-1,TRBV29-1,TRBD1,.,TGCAGCGCAACAGGGGCGTTGGAGAACACTGAAGCTTTCTTT,CSATGALENTEAFF
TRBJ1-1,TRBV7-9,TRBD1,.,TGTGCCAGCAGCTCTGGACAGGGGGCGGCTGAAGCTTTCTTT,CASSSGQGAAEAFF
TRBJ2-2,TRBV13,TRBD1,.,TGTGCCAGCAGCCCCCTCGGGACAGTGAACACCGGGGAGCTGTTTTTT,CASSPLGTVNTGELFF
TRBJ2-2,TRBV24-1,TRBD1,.,TGTGCCACCAGTGATTGGGGGACAGGGACTAACACCGGGGAGCTGTTTTTT,CATSDWGTGTNTGELFF
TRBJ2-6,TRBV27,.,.,TGTGCCAGCAGATCTCCAGACTCTGGGGCCAACGTCCTGACTTTC,CASRSPDSGANVLTF
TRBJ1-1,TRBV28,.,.,TGTGCCAGCAGTTTGAGACAGGTGAACACTGAAGCTTTCTTT,CASSLRQVNTEAFF
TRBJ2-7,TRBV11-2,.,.,TGTGCCAGCAGCTTAAGCAGAGGCGAGCAGTACTTC,CASSLSRGEQYF
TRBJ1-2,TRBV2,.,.,TGTGCCAGCAGAGCCTCTATGACAGGACCAAACTATGGCTACACCTTC,CASRASMTGPNYGYTF
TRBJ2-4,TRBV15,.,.,TGTGCCACCAGCAGAGACAGCCCCAAAAACATTCAGTACTTC,CATSRDSPKNIQYF
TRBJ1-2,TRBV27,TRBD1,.,TGTGCCAGCAGTAGGGGAAGGGGGCGCTTCTATGGCTACACCTTC,CASSRGRGRFYGYTF
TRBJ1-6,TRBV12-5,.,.,TGTGCTAGTGAGGGGGACAATTATTCACCCCTCCACTTT,CASEGDNYSPLHF
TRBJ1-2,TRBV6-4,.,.,TGTGCCAGCAGCGTCGAACGGTCAGGGCTATATGGCTACACCTTC,CASSVERSGLYGYTF
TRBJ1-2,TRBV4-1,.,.,TGCGCCAGCAGCGCGACAGCTAACTATGGCTACACCTTC,CASSATANYGYTF
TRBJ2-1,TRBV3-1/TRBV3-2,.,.,TGTGCCAGCAGCCTCGTCAATGAGCAGTTCTTC,CASSLVNEQFF
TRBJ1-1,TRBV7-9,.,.,TGTGCCAGCAGTTCTACAGGGCGGGCTACTGAAGCTTTCTTT,CASSSTGRATEAFF
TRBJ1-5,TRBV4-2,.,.,TGTGCCAGCAGCCTAGGGGGGTATCAGCCCCAGCATTTT,CASSLGGYQPQHF
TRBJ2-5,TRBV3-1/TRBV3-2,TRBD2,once,TGTGCCAGCAGCCAAGAGACTAGCGGGACGGAGACCCAGTACTTC,CASSQETSGTETQYF
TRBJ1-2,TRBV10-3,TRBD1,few,TGTGCCATCAGTGGAAGCCAGGGGGCCTATGGCTACACCTTC,CAISGSQGAYGYTF
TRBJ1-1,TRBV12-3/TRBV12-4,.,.,TGTGCCAGCAGTCTAACAGTGAACACTGAAGCTTTCTTT,CASSLTVNTEAFF
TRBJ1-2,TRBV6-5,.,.,TGTGCCAGCAGTTACTCCGCTACCTATGGCTACACCTTC,CASSYSATYGYTF
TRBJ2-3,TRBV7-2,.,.,TGTGCCAGCAGCTTAGCGCGAGGAGGTCCAGATACGCAGTATTTT,CASSLARGGPDTQYF
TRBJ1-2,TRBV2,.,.,TGTGCCAGCAGTGCTAAGGACCTGGGCTATGGCTACACCTTC,CASSAKDLGYGYTF
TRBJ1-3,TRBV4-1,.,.,TGCGCCAGCAGCCAAGATACGCGGGGAGGGGGAAACACCATATATTTT,CASSQDTRGGGNTIYF
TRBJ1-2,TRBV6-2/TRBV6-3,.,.,TGTGCCAGCAGTTTTGAACAGGGCGTAAGTGGCTACACCTTC,CASSFEQGVSGYTF
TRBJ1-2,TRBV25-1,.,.,TGTGCCAGCAGTGAGACCGGGACACTCGGCTATGGCTACACCTTC,CASSETGTLGYGYTF
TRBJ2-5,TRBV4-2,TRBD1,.,TGTACCGATCACAGCCAAGTACAAGGAGGACAGGGTCGAGAGACCCAGTACTTC,CTDHSQVQGGQGRETQYF
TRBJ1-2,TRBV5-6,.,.,TGTGCCAGCAGCTTCGGCGGCATGAGGAGTGGCTACACCTTC,CASSFGGMRSGYTF
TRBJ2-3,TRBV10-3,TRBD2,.,TGTGCCGGATCGACTAGCGGGAGGGTTACAGATACGCAGTATTTT,CAGSTSGRVTDTQYF
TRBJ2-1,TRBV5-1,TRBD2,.,TGCGCCAGCAGCTCGGGGGGGCTAAGCTCCTACAATGAGCAGTTCTTC,CASSSGGLSSYNEQFF
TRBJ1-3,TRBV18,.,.,TGTGCCAGCTCAATCAACCGGGGAAACACCATATATTTT,CASSINRGNTIYF
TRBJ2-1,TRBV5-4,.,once,TGTGCCAGCAGCGTTGAAAGATTCTACAATGAGCAGTTCTTC,CASSVERFYNEQFF
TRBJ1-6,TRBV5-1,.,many,TGCGCCAGCAGCTCGGGACGGGAAAATTCACCCCTCCACTTT,CASSSGRENSPLHF
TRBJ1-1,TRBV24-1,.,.,TGTGCCACCAGTGATCAGGGATTGGATGTGAACACTGAAGCTTTCTTT,CATSDQGLDVNTEAFF
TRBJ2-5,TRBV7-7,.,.,TGTGCCAGCGGAAGGAGCCAAGAGACCCAGTACTTC,CASGRSQETQYF
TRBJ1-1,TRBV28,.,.,TGTGCCAGCAGGTCCGGACAGTTGAACACTGAAGCTTTCTTT,CASRSGQLNTEAFF
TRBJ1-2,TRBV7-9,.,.,TGTGCCAGCGGTACAGGGTCGAGGGGCTACACCTTC,CASGTGSRGYTF
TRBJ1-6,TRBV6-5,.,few,TGTGCCGCAGGGATTAGCTCCTATAATTCACCCCTCCACTTT,CAAGISSYNSPLHF
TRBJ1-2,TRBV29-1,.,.,TGCAGCGTTCGGACACTTCTTCTCTATGGCTACACCTTC,CSVRTLLLYGYTF
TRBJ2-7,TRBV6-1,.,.,TGTGCCAGCAGTGAATCCATTTTTACCCAGGGACTGAGCTACGAGCAGTACTTC,CASSESIFTQGLSYEQYF
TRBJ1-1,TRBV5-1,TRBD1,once,TGCGCCAGCAGATTAACAGGGGGCGTTGAGACTGAAGCTTTCTTT,CASRLTGGVETEAFF
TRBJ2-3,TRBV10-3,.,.,TGTGCCATCAGTGAGCCCCCCCCTAACACAGATACGCAGTATTTT,CAISEPPPNTDTQYF
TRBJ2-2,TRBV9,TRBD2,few,TGTGCCAGCAGCCCCCGACTAGCGGGAGGGCCCGGGGAGCTGTTTTTT,CASSPRLAGGPGELFF
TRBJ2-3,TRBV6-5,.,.,TGTGCCAGCAGTTCTCCTGGGACACGGACGCAGTATTTT,CASSSPGTRTQYF